This T cell receptor beta chain is from a study of post-analysis software for immune sequencing data. Points on this clonotype: Its matching antigen is unknown.

Study findings and constraints: Comparison of patients with controls showed a handful of TRBV segments more frequent in patients, TRBV5-6, TRBV5-1 and TRBV20-1 among them.

Germline trimming cut 6 bases from V and 1 base from J; bases unmatched to any gene: 5. Per the germline V gene, CDR1 is MDHEN and CDR2 is SYDVKM. This CDR3 region has 14 residues. Sequencing libraries made from TCR beta cDNA carried unique molecular identifiers. From roughly 1 to 10 million T cells, roughly 540,000 cDNA molecules were obtained. From the PCR reads, TCRdb called clonotypes with MiXCR, one entry per CDR3 protein. The sample lists roughly 700,000 distinct CDR3 sequences, roughly 29% occurring once. Sequencing was carried out using blood. The V call is TRBV28, the J call TRBJ1-1; 7 bases match TRBD1. The receptor was isolated from a girl aged 10 to 17 with multiple sclerosis. For the CDR3, the DNA is TGTGCCAGCAGGAAGGGGGCTCGGAACACTGAAGCTTTCTTT. It codes for CASRKGARNTEAFF.